These 10 T cell receptor beta chains originate from one sample sequenced in a study of human T cells and chemical hapten exposure. From the RACE reads, TCRdb called clonotypes with MiXCR, one entry per CDR3 protein. Counted here are a few hundred thousand distinct CDR3 sequences, under 6.5% occurring once; the ten biggest clones make up more than 5.5%. Time point indicated: patch test 2, 6 weeks after DPC sensitization. Treatment specified: therapeutic diphenylcyclopropenone sensitization with weekly scalp DPC. Source: whole blood, taken in connection with sensitization to the hapten diphenylcyclopropenone (DPC). These receptor sequences come from a woman under 30 with alopecia areata. Some clones in this sample may be carry-over from other donors' samples.

This clonotype was counted only a few times. This chain links TRBV20-1 with TRBJ1-6, with TRBD1 matching over 9 bases. V shed 3 bases and J 7 bases; nucleotides not matched to a gene: 4. There are 14 residues in the CDR3. The germline CDR1 and CDR2 sequences are DFQATT and SNEGSKA (reference sequence). The CDR3 DNA is TGCAGTGCTAGGACAGGGGGAGGCAATTCACCCCTCCACTTT. This gives the protein CSARTGGGNSPLHF.

In its sample, this clonotype was seen many times. The rearrangement links TRBV5-1 to TRBJ1-1, with a weak D call TRBD1 (6 bases). Trimming left V 2 bases short and J 4 bases short, with 12 bases between. Germline loops: CDR1 SGHRS, CDR2 YFSETQ. This CDR3 is built from 14 residues. The CDR3 reads CASSFTGSGTEAFF. The DNA for the CDR3 is TGCGCCAGCAGCTTCACAGGGTCGGGCACTGAAGCTTTCTTT.

The chain recombines TRBV4-3 with TRBJ1-2; D call uncertain. Germline V gene data show CDR1 as LGHNA and CDR2 as YSLEER. CDR3 length equals 15 residues. V lost 0 bases and J lost 3, with 11 bases in between. The CDR3 spells CASSQEFRADYGYTF. The CDR3 nucleotides are TGCGCCAGCAGCCAAGAGTTTCGGGCCGACTATGGCTACACCTTC.

This clonotype has a handful of counts. The CDR3 is CSARVLERPGANVLTF. The CDR3, as DNA: TGCAGTGCCCGGGTCCTCGAGCGCCCTGGGGCCAACGTCCTGACTTTC. The chain carries TRBV20-1 and TRBJ2-6, with D uncertain. The CDR3 covers 16 residues. Trimming stripped 6 bases from V and 2 bases from J, with 17 bases between. Germline-derived CDR1 and CDR2 are DFQATT and SNEGSKA (reference sequence).

This clonotype was detected many times. This sequence joins TRBV7-9 and TRBJ1-3; D not certain. From germline, CDR1 is SEHNR and CDR2 FQNEAQ (reference sequence). V dropped 1 base and J dropped 0 bases, with 4 bases sitting between them. The CDR3 is 14 amino acids. For the CDR3, the DNA is TGTGCCAGCAGCTTAGGGGCCTCTGGAAACACCATATATTTT. Its translation is CASSLGASGNTIYF.

The table lists this clonotype with many counts. CDR3 protein: CASSHWTGMSEKLFF. CDR3 nucleotide sequence: TGTGCCAGCAGTCATTGGACAGGAATGAGTGAAAAACTGTTTTTT. The V and J genes are TRBV7-8 and TRBJ1-4, with 7 bases matching TRBD1. CDR3 size: 15 residues. The trim removed 6 bases at V and 7 bases at J, leaving 11 bases unmatched. Per germline, CDR1 SGHVS and CDR2 FQNEAQ.

The sample holds many counts of this clonotype. The J gene is TRBJ2-4, the V gene TRBV7-9; D is tentatively TRBD1 or TRBD2 (5 bases each). Trimming shortened V by 4 bases and J by 13 bases, and 14 bases separated the two germline ends. Germline-derived CDR1 and CDR2 are SEHNR and FQNEAQ (reference sequence). The CDR3 loop spans 12 amino acids. The CDR3 loop is CASSSRGLVQYF. The CDR3 DNA follows: TGTGCCAGCAGCTCGAGGGGCCTGGTCCAGTACTTC.

The chain has TRBV5-5 and TRBJ1-5; D is possibly TRBD1 (5 bases). The CDR3 loop spans 16 amino acids. Germline V gives CDR1 SGHKS, CDR2 YYEKEE (reference sequence). Trimming removed 0 bases from V and 3 bases from J, with 13 bases in between. DNA for the CDR3: TGTGCCAGCAGCTTGGGACAGAATAACCACAATCAGCCCCAGCATTTT. Translation: CASSLGQNNHNQPQHF.

The chain carries TRBV7-2 and TRBJ2-3, with 8 positions matching TRBD2. Trimming removed 3 bases from V and 4 bases from J; junction bases left unmatched: 12. Germline V lookup: CDR1 SGHTA, CDR2 FQGNSA. There are 17 residues in the CDR3. This CDR3 reads CASSFTWTSSPPDTQYF. CDR3 bases: TGTGCCAGCAGCTTCACCTGGACTAGCAGTCCCCCAGATACGCAGTATTTT.

This clonotype was seen many times. V and J are TRBV15 and TRBJ2-6; the D gene is possibly TRBD1 (5 bases). The CDR3 is made up of 15 amino acids. V was pared by 4 bases and J by 0 bases, with 7 bases between. Per germline, CDR1 LNHNV and CDR2 YYDKDF (reference sequence). Here the CDR3 DNA reads TGTGCCACCAGCATTAGGGGCTCTGGGGCCAACGTCCTGACTTTC. It codes for CATSIRGSGANVLTF.